The 20 T cell receptor beta chains below come from one sample, sequenced in a study of T cell responses to AZD1222 COVID-19 vaccine. This table comes from immunoSEQ multiplex PCR, and its TCRdb copy is limited to in-frame clones, with some not included. Of about 140,000 clones in the sample, 85% to 90% were seen once. Sequenced material: peripheral blood, taken on day 0 of AZD1222 vaccination. Source of these receptors: an adult in good health.

The chain couples TRBV28 to TRBJ2-2; 11 bases are shared with TRBD2. Per germline, CDR1 MDHEN and CDR2 SYDVKM. The CDR3 contains 16 residues. Losses at the gene ends were 6 bases for V and 4 bases for J; bases not matched to a gene: 7. CDR3 sequence: CASRTSGVEGTGELFF. The CDR3 nucleotides read TGTGCCAGCAGGACTAGCGGGGTGGAGGGCACCGGGGAGCTGTTTTTT.

The chain has TRBV5-1 and TRBJ2-1; 7 bases agree with TRBD2. CDR3 size: 15 residues. After removal of 0 bases from V and 6 bases from J, the junction contained 6 bases not matched to a gene. In germline, CDR1 is SGHRS, CDR2 YFSETQ. The CDR3 DNA follows: TGCGCCAGCAGCTTGGTGGAGACGGGGGGCAATGAGCAGTTCTTC. Translated: CASSLVETGGNEQFF.

The V call is TRBV19, the J call TRBJ1-5; the D is unclear. V dropped 5 bases and J dropped 9 bases, with 14 bases sitting between them. The CDR3 sequence is 13 residues long. Germline V gene sequence: CDR1 LNHDA, CDR2 SQIVND (reference sequence). CDR3 nucleotide sequence: TGTGCCAGTAGTCCCCGGCCCGATCGGCCCCAGCATTTT. This sequence encodes CASSPRPDRPQHF.

The V call is TRBV30, the J call TRBJ2-1; no clear D gene. The CDR3 loop spans 12 amino acids. The germline V gene has CDR1 GTSNPN and CDR2 SVGIG (reference sequence). V shed 5 bases and J shed 5 bases, with 10 bases lying between them. The CDR3 sequence: CAWAELNNEQFF. In DNA, the CDR3 is TGTGCCTGGGCTGAACTAAACAATGAGCAGTTCTTC. Looking up the rest from reference TRBV30 and TRBJ2-1 gives the full variable domain: SQTIHQWPATLVQPVGSPLSLECTVEGTSNPNLYWYRQAAGRGLQLLFYSVGIGQISSEVPQNLSASRPQDRQFILSSKKLLLSDSGFYLCAWAELNNEQFFGPGTRLTVL.

The chain has TRBV6-5 and TRBJ1-6; D unresolved. The V and J ends lost 4 bases and 10 bases respectively, with 11 bases between them. CDR1 MNHEY and CDR2 SVGAGI come from the germline V gene. The CDR3 is 13 amino acids. The CDR3 bases are TGTGCCAGCAGTTCCTCGGACGTATCACCCCTCCACTTT. This codes for CASSSSDVSPLHF.

The rearrangement uses TRBV2 and TRBJ2-1, with TRBD2 identical over 8 bases. After removal of 10 bases from V and 9 bases from J, the junction contained 26 bases not matched to a gene. The CDR3 has 18 residues. Germline lookup yields CDR1 SNHLY and CDR2 FYNNEI. CDR3 region: CAIISRPLAGGGGGEQFF. The CDR3 bases are TGTGCCATCATCTCGCGGCCACTCGCGGGAGGTGGGGGTGGTGAGCAGTTCTTC.

This clone was observed once. J is TRBJ1-2 and V is TRBV19, with 7 positions matching TRBD1. The CDR3 runs to 13 residues. Germline V CDR1 and CDR2: LNHDA, SQIVND (reference sequence). J was trimmed by 7 bases and V by 7 bases; bases with no gene match: 9. For the CDR3, the DNA is TGTGCCAGTAACCACAGGGGATGGGTTGGCTACACCTTC. Translation: CASNHRGWVGYTF.

The chain carries TRBV2 and TRBJ1-6; D is ambiguous. Germline values: CDR1 SNHLY, CDR2 FYNNEI. The germline V and J ends were trimmed by 3 bases and 9 bases, with 9 bases remaining between them. There are 13 residues in the CDR3. The CDR3 region is CASSDRRSSPLHF. CDR3 coding DNA: TGTGCCAGCAGTGATAGGCGGTCTTCACCCCTCCACTTT.

The genes are TRBV3-1 (or the pseudogene TRBV3-2) and TRBJ2-5; D gene uncertain. The germline CDR1 and CDR2 sequences are LGHDT and YNNKEL (reference sequence). V was trimmed by 0 bases and J by 5 bases, leaving 10 bases between them. The CDR3 is 14 amino acids. CDR3 bases: TGTGCCAGCAGCCAAGACCTCGGATATGAGACCCAGTACTTC. It encodes CASSQDLGYETQYF.

This rearrangement joins TRBV25-1 to TRBJ2-1; weak D call: TRBD2 (6 bases). In germline, CDR1 is MGHDK, CDR2 SYGVNS. Trimming removed 4 bases from V and 5 bases from J, with 15 bases in between. The CDR3 has 15 amino acids. The CDR3 is CASSGTGRPNNEQFF. The CDR3 DNA reads TGTGCCAGCAGTGGAACCGGGAGACCCAACAATGAGCAGTTCTTC. The full variable domain, rest sourced from reference TRBV25-1 and TRBJ2-1, is EADIYQTPRYLVIGTGKKITLECSQTMGHDKMYWYQQDPGMELHLIHYSYGVNSTEKGDLSSESTVSRIRTEHFPLTLESARPSHTSQYLCASSGTGRPNNEQFFGPGTRLTVL.

The chain links TRBV5-1 to TRBJ1-2; 8 nucleotides agree with TRBD1. Germline CDR1 and CDR2: SGHRS and YFSETQ. The CDR3 is made up of 17 amino acids. With 4 bases clipped from V and 7 bases from J, the junction kept 18 bases outside the gene matches. The CDR3 protein is CASSPQTPGQAKGGYTF. The CDR3 DNA is TGCGCCAGCAGCCCCCAAACTCCGGGACAGGCTAAGGGTGGCTACACCTTC. Using reference TRBV5-1 and TRBJ1-2 for the parts outside the CDR3, the full variable domain is KAGVTQTPRYLIKTRGQQVTLSCSPISGHRSVSWYQQTPGQGLQFLFEYFSETQRNKGNFPGRFSGRQFSNSRSEMNVSTLELGDSALYLCASSPQTPGQAKGGYTFGSGTRLTVV.

The J gene is TRBJ2-1, the V gene TRBV4-1, with 14 nucleotides matching TRBD2. This CDR3 has 17 residues. With 3 bases clipped from V and 7 bases from J, the junction kept 8 bases outside the gene matches. Germline CDR1 MGHRA, CDR2 YSYEKL. CDR3 protein: CASSHGRLAGGPNEQFF. In DNA form, the CDR3 reads TGCGCCAGCAGCCACGGAAGACTAGCGGGGGGGCCAAATGAGCAGTTCTTC.

The rearrangement links TRBV14 to TRBJ2-1; TRBD1 aligns across 8 bases. CDR3 length: 15 amino acids. Germline V gene data show CDR1 as SGHDN and CDR2 as FVKESK. V lost 2 bases and J lost 4; bases outside the gene matches: 4. The CDR3 DNA sequence: TGTGCCAGCAGCCAAAACAGGGGGAGGTACAATGAGCAGTTCTTC. Translated, it gives CASSQNRGRYNEQFF. The full variable domain, completed using reference TRBV14 and TRBJ2-1, is EAGVTQFPSHSVIEKGQTVTLRCDPISGHDNLYWYRRVMGKEIKFLLHFVKESKQDESGMPNNRFLAERTGGTYSTLKVQPAELEDSGVYFCASSQNRGRYNEQFFGPGTRLTVL.

This clone was counted only a few times. V usage is TRBV9 and J usage is TRBJ1-6, with 7 bases identical to TRBD1. CDR3 length equals 14 residues. Germline CDR1 and CDR2: SGDLS and YYNGEE. The V segment lost 4 bases and the J segment 8 bases; nucleotides outside the gene matches: 6. This CDR3 reads CASSPRDSYSPLHF. CDR3 DNA sequence: TGTGCCAGCAGCCCCCGGGACAGTTATTCACCCCTCCACTTT.

The chain combines TRBV7-6 with TRBJ2-2, with D perhaps TRBD1 (6 bases). The CDR3 is made up of 15 amino acids. Trimming stripped 4 bases from V and 6 bases from J, with 15 bases between. The germline CDR1 and CDR2 sequences are SGHVS and FNYEAQ. The CDR3 spells CASSSHRALSGELFF. In nucleotides, the CDR3 is TGTGCCAGCAGCTCGCACAGGGCTCTTTCCGGGGAGCTGTTTTTT. Combining the CDR3 with reference TRBV7-6 and TRBJ2-2 gives the whole variable domain GAGVSQSPRYKVTKRGQDVALRCDPISGHVSLYWYRQALGQGPEFLTYFNYEAQQDKSGLPNDRFSAERPEGSISTLTIQRTEQRDSAMYRCASSSHRALSGELFFGEGSRLTVL.

The chain employs TRBV4-1 and TRBJ2-3, with D maybe TRBD1 (6 bases). CDR3 size: 16 residues. The V and J ends lost 0 bases and 0 bases respectively, with 10 bases between them. In germline, CDR1 is MGHRA, CDR2 YSYEKL. In DNA, the CDR3 is TGCGCCAGCAGCCAAGATTGGGGGCTTAGCACAGATACGCAGTATTTT. It codes for CASSQDWGLSTDTQYF.

The chain is built from TRBV2 and TRBJ1-1, with 9 positions matching TRBD1. CDR1 and CDR2 from the germline V gene are SNHLY and FYNNEI. This CDR3 comprises 16 residues. V was clipped by 7 bases and J by 4 bases; unmatched bases: 13. This CDR3 is CASTKQGANLGTEAFF. The CDR3 DNA reads TGTGCCAGCACGAAACAGGGGGCCAATCTCGGCACTGAAGCTTTCTTT. Together with reference TRBV2 and TRBJ1-1, the CDR3 gives the full variable domain: EPEVTQTPSHQVTQMGQEVILRCVPISNHLYFYWYRQILGQKVEFLVSFYNNEISEKSEIFDDQFSVERPDGSNFTLKIRSTKLEDSAMYFCASTKQGANLGTEAFFGQGTRLTVV.

With respect to this clone: Distinct nucleotide sequences in the sample also encode this CDR3. The rearrangement links TRBV9 to TRBJ1-1; D not resolved. This CDR3 has 13 amino acids. Per germline, CDR1 SGDLS and CDR2 YYNGEE. V lost 0 bases and J 1 base, leaving 4 bases between the germline ends. CDR3 in DNA: TGTGCCAGCAGCGTAGCCGGGAACACTGAAGCTTTCTTT. It specifies CASSVAGNTEAFF. Complete variable domain (other parts from reference TRBV9 and TRBJ1-1): DSGVTQTPKHLITATGQRVTLRCSPRSGDLSVYWYQQSLDQGLQFLIQYYNGEERAKGNILERFSAQQFPDLHSELNLSSLELGDSALYFCASSVAGNTEAFFGQGTRLTVV.

This chain connects TRBV5-1 to TRBJ1-1, with TRBD1 matching over 9 bases. The V and J ends lost 2 bases and 3 bases, in that order; junction bases with no gene match: 2. Per germline, CDR1 SGHRS and CDR2 YFSETQ. The CDR3 is made up of 14 amino acids. CDR3 region: CASSFRDRDTEAFF. CDR3 bases: TGCGCCAGCAGCTTCCGGGACAGGGACACTGAAGCTTTCTTT.

The chain carries TRBV11-2 and TRBJ2-1, with 14 bases lining up with TRBD2. The CDR3 contains 14 residues. Germline-derived CDR1 and CDR2 are SGHAT and FQNNGV. J gave up 8 bases and V 5 bases, and 2 bases lay outside the gene matches. CDR3 nucleotides: TGTGCCAGCAGCGCGGGACTAGCGGGAGATGAGCAGTTCTTC. Its protein is CASSAGLAGDEQFF.